This record covers a single T cell receptor beta chain. The sample comes from a study of blood T cell repertoires in COVID-19. The V gene's germline CDR1 is LNHDA and CDR2 SQIVND (reference sequence). This CDR3 has 13 amino acids. The V and J ends lost 10 bases and 4 bases respectively, with 14 bases between them. TCRdb's copy holds only in-frame clones and misses some; the assay was immunoSEQ multiplex PCR. The sample yields about 230,000 clones, approximately 90% seen once. The TCR was taken from a man aged 18 to 29 who had recovered from COVID-19. This chain connects TRBV19 to TRBJ2-1, with D possibly TRBD1 on 6 matching bases. Sequencing used PBMCs or T cells enriched from blood (not recorded which). The CDR3 loop is CATETGAYNEQFF. The CDR3 coding sequence is TGTGCCACCGAGACAGGCGCTTACAATGAGCAGTTCTTC. Full variable domain (missing parts from reference TRBV19 and TRBJ2-1): DGGITQSPKYLFRKEGQNVTLSCEQNLNHDAMYWYRQDPGQGLRLIYYSQIVNDFQKGDIAEGYSVSREKKESFPLTVTSAQKNPTAFYLCATETGAYNEQFFGPGTRLTVL.